This TCR beta chain emerged from a study of shared clonotypes between healthy human individuals. Genomic DNA for unsorted samples, which was extracted with the QIAamp DNA Blood Mini kit, came from 99 million or so PBMCs. The CDR3 runs to 19 residues. V gave up 4 bases and J gave up 1 base; unmatched junction bases: 14. Germline CDR1 is SEHNR and CDR2 is FQNEAQ (reference sequence). The repertoire was sequenced with immunoSEQ multiplex PCR; TCRdb's copy has only in-frame clones and lacks some. The sample lists about half a million clones, 70% to 85% occurring once. The specimen sequenced was PBMCs. This receptor was identified in a woman in her forties in good health. Some clones in this sample may be carry-over from other donors' samples. The rearrangement joins TRBV7-9 to TRBJ2-1; TRBD1 aligns across 9 bases. This chain's CDR3 is CASSYPKDRGSTSYNEQFF. The CDR3 DNA is TGTGCCAGCAGCTACCCGAAAGACAGGGGGTCCACTTCCTACAATGAGCAGTTCTTC.